These 26 T cell receptor beta chains were sequenced from one sample in a study of identical twins. TCRdb analysed the 5' RACE reads with MiXCR anew, one entry per CDR3 protein. The sample carries roughly 720,000 distinct CDR3 sequences, roughly 18% recorded once. These records were also assigned to another study, of T cells expressing NK-cell markers.

The specimen was PBMCs. Receptors originate from a woman under 30 in good health.

The gene calls are TRBV10-3 and TRBJ2-1; 7 bases match TRBD2. The germline gives CDR1 ENHRY, CDR2 SYGVKD. V was clipped by 0 bases and J by 7 bases; unmatched bases: 12. The CDR3 covers 17 residues. As DNA, the CDR3 is TGTGCCATCAGTGAGTCGACTTCCAGCGGGATCACGAATGAGCAGTTCTTC. It is translated as CAISESTSSGITNEQFF.

This rearrangement joins TRBV5-6 to TRBJ2-1; D not resolved. CDR1 SGHDT and CDR2 YYEEEE come from the germline V gene. The CDR3 totals 13 residues. The ends were cut back, 2 bases at V and 8 bases at J, with 11 bases in the middle. CDR3 amino acids: CASSFGVVDEQFF. CDR3 sequence (DNA): TGTGCCAGCAGCTTTGGGGTGGTTGATGAGCAGTTCTTC.

The chain uses TRBV5-1 and TRBJ2-1; D not resolved. This CDR3 is 14 amino acids long. V lost 7 bases, J lost 7 bases, and 18 bases lay in between. Germline CDR1 is SGHRS and CDR2 is YFSETQ. CDR3 nucleotides: TGCGCCAGCTCCCAACAAGACTCCAGTAATGAGCAGTTCTTC. Protein: CASSQQDSSNEQFF.

V usage is TRBV20-1 and J usage is TRBJ2-5, with 10 bases fitting TRBD2. The V gene's germline CDR1 is DFQATT and CDR2 SNEGSKA (reference sequence). V gave up 3 bases and J gave up 5 bases; unmatched junction bases: 0. The length of the CDR3 is 12 residues. The CDR3 spells CSARGLAETQYF. CDR3 in DNA: TGCAGTGCTAGGGGACTAGCGGAGACCCAGTACTTC.

This clonotype was recorded once. The chain links TRBV6-1 to TRBJ2-1; 11 nucleotides match TRBD2. This CDR3 is 16 amino acids long. J was trimmed by 9 bases and V by 2 bases; bases with no gene match: 9. CDR1 and CDR2 (germline): MNHNS, SASEGT. CDR3: CASSELVAGGRGEQFF. As DNA, the CDR3 is TGTGCCAGCAGTGAATTGGTAGCGGGGGGGCGAGGTGAGCAGTTCTTC.

The gene calls are TRBV7-6 and TRBJ2-5; D ambiguous. CDR3 length: 13 amino acids. Germline-derived CDR1 and CDR2 are SGHVS and FNYEAQ. The V gene lost 5 bases and the J gene lost 2 bases, with 9 bases spanning the gap. The CDR3 protein is CASSTRPQETQYF. The CDR3 region has the DNA TGTGCCAGCAGCACGAGACCACAAGAGACCCAGTACTTC. Full variable domain (rest looked up from reference TRBV7-6 and TRBJ2-5): GAGVSQSPRYKVTKRGQDVALRCDPISGHVSLYWYRQALGQGPEFLTYFNYEAQQDKSGLPNDRFSAERPEGSISTLTIQRTEQRDSAMYRCASSTRPQETQYFGPGTRLLVL.

V gene TRBV6-5 combines with J gene TRBJ1-2, with 7 bases that match TRBD1. After removal of 2 bases from V and 6 bases from J, the junction contained 12 bases not matched to a gene. There are 16 residues in the CDR3. Germline-derived CDR1 and CDR2 are MNHEY and SVGAGI. CDR3 in amino acids: CASSYDPTGRRNGYTF. The CDR3 DNA follows: TGTGCCAGCAGTTACGATCCGACAGGGCGAAGAAATGGCTACACCTTC.

The J gene is TRBJ2-7, the V gene TRBV12-3 or TRBV12-4, with 10 bases that match TRBD1. The CDR3 sequence is 14 residues long. J was trimmed by 5 bases and V by 3 bases; bases with no gene match: 4. This CDR3 reads CASSFPGQGHEQYF. The CDR3 nucleotides are TGTGCCAGCAGTTTTCCGGGACAGGGGCACGAGCAGTACTTC.

This clonotype was observed a few times. J is TRBJ1-6 and V is TRBV20-1; no clear D gene. V lost 3 bases to trimming and J lost 0 bases, with 9 bases between them. This CDR3 is built from 15 residues. Germline CDR1 DFQATT, CDR2 SNEGSKA (reference sequence). Here the CDR3 reads CSARDASSYNSPLHF. The CDR3 coding sequence is TGCAGTGCTAGGGATGCGAGCTCCTATAATTCACCCCTCCACTTT.

This clonotype has just a few counts. The CDR3 bases are TGTGCCAGCAGGGTGGGACAGAGCTCCTACGAGCAGTACTTC. The encoded protein is CASRVGQSSYEQYF. The V and J genes are TRBV7-9 and TRBJ2-7, with 7 bases aligning to TRBD1. The ends lost 6 bases at V and 0 bases at J; junction bases unmatched: 5. The CDR3 sequence is 14 residues long. Germline V gene lookup returns CDR1 SEHNR and CDR2 FQNEAQ (reference sequence).

This sequence joins TRBV27 and TRBJ2-7, with D hard to call. Germline CDR1 and CDR2: MNHEY and SMNVEV (reference sequence). V gave up 5 bases and J gave up 5 bases, with 13 bases separating them. This CDR3 is built from 13 residues. The CDR3 spells CASSPRGLNEQYF. CDR3 in DNA: TGTGCCAGCAGTCCCCGTGGTTTGAACGAGCAGTACTTC.

V usage is TRBV9 and J usage is TRBJ1-3; TRBD1 agrees at 9 bases. Germline V gives CDR1 SGDLS, CDR2 YYNGEE. The CDR3 is made up of 15 amino acids. The ends lost 0 bases at V and 2 bases at J; junction bases unmatched: 0. The CDR3 sequence: CASSVGDRAGNTIYF. As DNA, the CDR3 is TGTGCCAGCAGCGTAGGGGACAGGGCTGGAAACACCATATATTTT.

The chain employs TRBV27 and TRBJ1-2; D remains unclear. The V and J ends lost 2 bases and 4 bases respectively, with 11 bases between them. There are 14 residues in the CDR3. CDR1 is MNHEY, CDR2 SMNVEV, per germline (reference sequence). The CDR3 region is CASSLRREGYGYTF. In nucleotides, the CDR3 is TGTGCCAGCAGTTTACGGAGGGAGGGCTATGGCTACACCTTC.

J is TRBJ2-5 and V is TRBV6-1; 7 bases are a match to TRBD2. Trimming cost V 6 bases and J 1 base; bases outside gene matches: 11. This CDR3 contains 16 residues. Germline lookup yields CDR1 MNHNS and CDR2 SASEGT. CDR3 sequence reads: CASRQSGRGSQETQYF. CDR3 nucleotide sequence: TGTGCCAGCAGACAATCGGGGCGGGGGAGCCAAGAGACCCAGTACTTC.

Many counts were recorded for this clonotype. A junction end diverges from the germline sequence, so it may reflect a read error. V and J are TRBV5-1 and TRBJ2-1; 10 bases match TRBD1. CDR3 length equals 15 residues. The germline V gene encodes CDR1 SGHRS and CDR2 YFSETQ. The CDR3 reads CASSPGQGIYNEQFF. In nucleotides, the CDR3 is TGTGCCAGCAGCCCGGGACAGGGGATTTACAATGAGCAGTTCTTC.

In this sample, this clonotype turned up many times. This chain uses TRBV6-5 with TRBJ2-1; D not certain. CDR1 and CDR2 (germline): MNHEY, SVGAGI. This CDR3 contains 15 residues. Trimming cost V 0 bases and J 1 base, with 7 bases left between them. CDR3 sequence reads: CASSYSAGSYNEQFF. CDR3 bases: TGTGCCAGCAGTTACTCTGCCGGGTCCTACAATGAGCAGTTCTTC.

This clonotype has just one count. V and J are TRBV7-8 and TRBJ2-7, with 8 bases lining up with TRBD1. Germline loops: CDR1 SGHVS, CDR2 FQNEAQ. The V gene end was trimmed by 4 bases and the J gene end by 2 bases; junction bases not matched to a gene: 10. The CDR3 is made up of 16 amino acids. The CDR3 region has the DNA TGTGCCAGCAGCTCGGAGGCCGGGACAGGCACCTACGAGCAGTACTTC. This codes for CASSSEAGTGTYEQYF.

The chain combines TRBV5-1 with TRBJ1-1; no definite D call. Trimming shortened V by 0 bases and J by 9 bases, and 9 bases separated the two germline ends. The CDR3 spans 12 residues. Germline loops: CDR1 SGHRS, CDR2 YFSETQ. CDR3 protein: CASSLGQEKAFF. The CDR3 DNA follows: TGCGCCAGCAGCTTGGGGCAGGAGAAAGCTTTCTTT.

This clonotype was detected once. The chain carries TRBV6-2 or TRBV6-3 and TRBJ1-2, with D possibly being TRBD1 (5 bases). Germline CDR1 and CDR2: MNHEY and SVGEGT. The V end lost 6 bases, the J end lost 4 bases, and 15 bases lay between the germline ends. The CDR3 loop spans 14 amino acids. The CDR3 is CASSEGSWSYGYTF. The CDR3, as DNA: TGTGCCAGCAGCGAGGGGTCCTGGAGCTATGGCTACACCTTC.

The chain is built from TRBV4-3 and TRBJ1-2, with 7 bases that match TRBD1. The length of the CDR3 is 15 residues. CDR1 and CDR2 (germline): LGHNA, YSLEER. The V gene end was trimmed by 0 bases and the J gene end by 5 bases; junction bases not matched to a gene: 6. The CDR3 region has the DNA TGCGCCAGCAGCCAAGATCGGACAGGCGTTTATGGCTACACCTTC. Protein: CASSQDRTGVYGYTF.

This rearrangement joins TRBV29-1 to TRBJ1-1, with 7 positions matching TRBD1. Germline CDR1 reads SQVTM; CDR2 reads ANQGSEA. CDR3 length: 12 residues. After removal of 6 bases from V and 5 bases from J, the junction contained 6 bases not matched to a gene. The CDR3: CSVGQPYTEAFF. CDR3 sequence (DNA): TGCAGCGTGGGACAGCCTTATACTGAAGCTTTCTTT.

This clonotype appeared a few times. This rearrangement joins TRBV12-3 or TRBV12-4 to TRBJ2-7; tentatively, D is TRBD2 (6 bases). Between the trimmed V and J ends, which lost 8 bases and 3 bases, there was a span of 17 bases. This CDR3 contains 14 residues. The CDR3 here is CASSRGLRNYEQYF. The CDR3 nucleotides read TGTGCCAGCTCCCGGGGACTTCGCAACTACGAGCAGTACTTC.

In DNA form, the CDR3 reads TGTGCCAGTAGTATTCCCCCCGGGACATTCTATGGCTACACCTTC. This encodes CASSIPPGTFYGYTF. V is TRBV19 and J is TRBJ1-2; tentative D call: TRBD1 (6 bases). This CDR3 comprises 15 residues. CDR1 LNHDA and CDR2 SQIVND come from the germline V gene (reference sequence). The V gene lost 3 bases and the J gene lost 4 bases, with 15 bases spanning the gap.

This clonotype was found many times. The chain employs TRBV5-1 and TRBJ1-2; weak D call: TRBD1 (6 bases). CDR3 length: 11 residues. Germline V gene lookup returns CDR1 SGHRS and CDR2 YFSETQ. The CDR3 DNA follows: TGCTCACCCAGGGGTGACTATGGCTACACCTTC. Its translation: CSPRGDYGYTF.

In its sample, this clonotype was seen many times. The chain combines TRBV12-3 or TRBV12-4 with TRBJ1-1, with D tentatively TRBD1 (6 bases). The CDR3 extends over 13 amino acids. The V end was cut by 6 bases, the J end by 1 base, with 9 bases between. The CDR3 sequence is CASSLGQNTEAFF. CDR3 nucleotide sequence: TGTGCCAGCAGCCTGGGACAGAACACTGAAGCTTTCTTT.

V usage is TRBV20-1 and J usage is TRBJ2-7, with D possibly matching TRBD2 (6 bases). Trimming shortened V by 6 bases and J by 3 bases, and 21 bases separated the two germline ends. The germline gives CDR1 DFQATT, CDR2 SNEGSKA (reference sequence). CDR3 size: 15 residues. CDR3 protein: CSAHPLSGYGYEQYF. In nucleotides, the CDR3 is TGCAGTGCACACCCCCTTAGCGGCTACGGCTACGAGCAGTACTTC.